Below, 13 T cell receptor beta chains from the same sample are listed, as sequenced in a study of shared clonotypes between healthy human individuals (TCRdb year 2020). Library prep was done by the immunoSEQ multiplex PCR assay. TCRdb's version of the immuneACCESS table is confined to in-frame rearrangements and falls short of the full clone set. An unresolved V gene accounts for under half of the shortfall where checked; the remainder is of unknown origin. Present in this sample are fewer than 1.6 million clones, approximately 98.5% of which were seen just once. The ten largest make up roughly 0.35% of the sample. Source material: naive CD4+ T cells sorted from blood. The label giving this sample's cell subset or site can be read as: CD45RA+ positively selected. These receptors were collected from a man aged 30-40 years in good health.

The chain combines TRBV5-6 with TRBJ2-7; D gene unclear. The CDR3 is made up of 13 amino acids. The germline V gene encodes CDR1 SGHDT and CDR2 YYEEEE. V dropped 4 bases and J dropped 8 bases, with 16 bases sitting between them. The CDR3 here is CASSPDPPGKQYF. CDR3 in DNA: TGTGCCAGCAGCCCGGACCCCCCTGGCAAGCAGTACTTC. Full variable domain (remainder filled in from reference TRBV5-6 and TRBJ2-7): DAGVTQSPTHLIKTRGQQVTLRCSPKSGHDTVSWYQQALGQGPQFIFQYYEEEERQRGNFPDRFSGHQFPNYSSELNVNALLLGDSALYLCASSPDPPGKQYFGPGTRLTVT.

J is TRBJ1-3 and V is TRBV6-6; D is unclear. V was cut by 2 bases and J by 0 bases, with 8 bases left in between. Germline values: CDR1 MNHNY, CDR2 SVGAGI (reference sequence). This CDR3 spans 15 amino acids. CDR3: CASSYASSSGNTIYF. Here the CDR3 DNA reads TGTGCCAGCAGTTACGCCTCGAGCTCTGGAAACACCATATATTTT.

This chain connects TRBV28 to TRBJ2-7; 7 nucleotides match TRBD2. The CDR3 has 14 residues. Trimming at V came to 5 bases and at J to 1 base, leaving 5 bases not matched to a gene. Germline-derived CDR1 and CDR2 are MDHEN and SYDVKM. This chain's CDR3 is CASSPWEGSYEQYF. In nucleotides, the CDR3 is TGTGCCAGCAGTCCTTGGGAGGGTTCCTACGAGCAGTACTTC.

The chain recombines TRBV6-1 with TRBJ2-1; 7 nucleotides match TRBD1. The trim removed 4 bases at V and 6 bases at J, leaving 15 bases unmatched. The CDR3 runs to 17 residues. Germline V CDR1 and CDR2: MNHNS, SASEGT. The CDR3: CASSVRMVGDRANEQFF. In DNA form, the CDR3 reads TGTGCCAGCAGTGTCCGGATGGTGGGCGACAGGGCCAATGAGCAGTTCTTC.

The gene calls are TRBV4-3 and TRBJ2-2; TRBD1 aligns across 8 bases. V shed 1 base, J shed 3 bases, and the junction held 10 bases outside the gene matches. Germline assignment: CDR1 LGHNA and CDR2 YSLEER. The CDR3 is 18 amino acids. CDR3 amino acids: CASSQAQGADTYTGELFF. In DNA, the CDR3 is TGCGCCAGCAGCCAAGCGCAGGGGGCGGATACTTACACCGGGGAGCTGTTTTTT.

This chain connects TRBV29-1 to TRBJ2-2; 9 bases match TRBD1. V lost 6 bases and J lost 1; bases outside the gene matches: 3. This CDR3 spans 14 amino acids. Per the germline V gene, CDR1 is SQVTM and CDR2 is ANQGSEA. The chain's CDR3 is CSVWGQGNTGELFF. The CDR3 region has the DNA TGCAGCGTGTGGGGACAGGGGAACACCGGGGAGCTGTTTTTT.

The V gene is TRBV7-8, the J gene TRBJ1-5; D possibly corresponds to TRBD1 (5 bases). Germline values: CDR1 SGHVS, CDR2 FQNEAQ. CDR3 length: 15 residues. The V end lost 0 bases, the J end lost 4 bases, and 10 bases lay between the germline ends. In DNA, the CDR3 is TGTGCCAGCAGCTTAGCGTCGGGGCCAAATCAGCCCCAGCATTTT. Translating gives CASSLASGPNQPQHF.

V usage is TRBV9 and J usage is TRBJ2-7; no clear D. The CDR3 sequence is 13 residues long. Per the germline V gene, CDR1 is SGDLS and CDR2 is YYNGEE. Trimming shortened V by 1 base and J by 6 bases, and 11 bases separated the two germline ends. CDR3 sequence: CASSVRSAPEQYF. The CDR3 region has the DNA TGTGCCAGCAGCGTACGGTCAGCACCCGAGCAGTACTTC.

The J gene is TRBJ2-7, the V gene TRBV18; no clear D. The germline gives CDR1 KGHSH, CDR2 LQKENI. There are 14 residues in the CDR3. V lost 3 bases, J lost 2 bases, and 11 bases lay in between. CDR3 in DNA: TGTGCCAGCTCACCGACCTCCGTCGCCTACGAGCAGTACTTC. It specifies CASSPTSVAYEQYF.

CDR3 region: CASSAPRDLDEQFF. As DNA, the CDR3 is TGTGCCAGCAGCGCCCCTCGGGACTTAGATGAGCAGTTCTTC. The chain combines TRBV11-2 with TRBJ2-1, with D maybe TRBD2 (6 bases). Deletions cut 5 bases from V and 8 bases from J, with 16 bases between. CDR1 SGHAT and CDR2 FQNNGV come from the germline V gene. This CDR3 is 14 amino acids long.

Turning to this clone: The sample carries other DNA sequences with the same CDR3. CDR3 nucleotide sequence: TGTGCCAGCTCACCGACAGGGTTAAATCAGCCCCAGCATTTT. It yields the protein CASSPTGLNQPQHF. The genes are TRBV18 and TRBJ1-5, with 7 bases identical to TRBD1. The V gene's germline CDR1 is KGHSH and CDR2 LQKENI. V lost 3 bases, J lost 4 bases, and 3 bases stayed unmatched. This CDR3 is built from 14 residues.

The rearrangement joins TRBV7-2 to TRBJ2-1; 12 positions agree with TRBD2. The CDR3 covers 17 residues. Germline CDR1 SGHTA, CDR2 FQGNSA. Trimming took 2 bases from V and 9 from J; bases not matched to a gene: 11. The CDR3 sequence is CASSLLQLAGGISEQFF. The DNA for the CDR3 is TGTGCCAGCAGCTTACTCCAACTAGCGGGAGGAATAAGTGAGCAGTTCTTC.

Of note for this clone: This sample includes further DNA sequences coding for the same CDR3. This rearrangement joins TRBV18 to TRBJ2-2; D not resolved. This CDR3 has 13 amino acids. Trimming stripped 0 bases from V and 5 bases from J, with 4 bases between. Germline CDR1 and CDR2: KGHSH and LQKENI. CDR3 in amino acids: CASSPPGTGELFF. As DNA, the CDR3 is TGTGCCAGCTCACCACCGGGAACCGGGGAGCTGTTTTTT.